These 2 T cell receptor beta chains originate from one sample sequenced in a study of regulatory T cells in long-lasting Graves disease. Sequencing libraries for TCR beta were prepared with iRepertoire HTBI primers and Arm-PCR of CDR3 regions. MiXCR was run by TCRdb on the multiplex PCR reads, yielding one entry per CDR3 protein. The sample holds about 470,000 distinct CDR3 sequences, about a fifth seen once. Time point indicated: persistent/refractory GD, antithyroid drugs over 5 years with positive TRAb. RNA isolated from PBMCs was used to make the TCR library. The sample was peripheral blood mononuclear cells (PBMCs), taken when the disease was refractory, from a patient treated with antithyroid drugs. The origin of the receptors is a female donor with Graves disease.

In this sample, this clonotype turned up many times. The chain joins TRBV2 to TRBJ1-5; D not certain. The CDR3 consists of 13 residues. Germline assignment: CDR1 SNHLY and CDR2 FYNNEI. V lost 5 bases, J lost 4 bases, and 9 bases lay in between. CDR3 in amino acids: CASSWTVNQPQHF. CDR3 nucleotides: TGTGCCAGCAGTTGGACGGTAAATCAGCCCCAGCATTTT. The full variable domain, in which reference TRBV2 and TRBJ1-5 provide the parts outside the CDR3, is EPEVTQTPSHQVTQMGQEVILRCVPISNHLYFYWYRQILGQKVEFLVSFYNNEISEKSEIFDDQFSVERPDGSNFTLKIRSTKLEDSAMYFCASSWTVNQPQHFGDGTRLSIL.

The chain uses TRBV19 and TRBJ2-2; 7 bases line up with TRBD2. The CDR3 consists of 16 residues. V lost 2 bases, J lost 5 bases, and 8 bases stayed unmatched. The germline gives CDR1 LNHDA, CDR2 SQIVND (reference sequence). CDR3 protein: CASSITGLWGTGELFF. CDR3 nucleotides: TGTGCCAGTAGTATAACGGGACTATGGGGGACCGGGGAGCTGTTTTTT.